This T cell receptor (beta chain) emerged from a study of cytomegalovirus exposure and HLA in healthy donors. The V gene's germline CDR1 is SNHLY and CDR2 FYNNEI. The CDR3 runs to 15 residues. Trimming at V came to 6 bases and at J to 8 bases, leaving 10 bases not matched to a gene. This clone appeared a single time. It was with 60 Vbeta and 13 Jbeta primers that the PCR ran. Data came from immunoSEQ multiplex PCR; TCRdb stores just in-frame clones and leaves some out. The table records over 110,000 clones, around 82% of them present only once. The chain recombines TRBV2 with TRBJ2-1, with TRBD1 matching 10 bases. The receptor was isolated from a female donor in good health and CMV-seronegative. Sequences were obtained from PBMCs. The CDR3 DNA follows: TGTGCCAGCAGGGATGGACAGGGGGAGGTTTATGAGCAGTTCTTC. Translation gives CASRDGQGEVYEQFF.